The 12 T cell receptor beta chains in this list originate from one sample, sequenced in a study of regulatory T cells in long-lasting Graves disease (dated by TCRdb to the early 2020s). In light of the paper, this sample's time point label describes: newly diagnosed GD, antithyroid drugs for less than 3 months. RNA was extracted from PBMCs in TRIzol for both TCR sequencing and RNA sequencing. The library was generated by multiplex PCR. Sequencing took place on an Illumina HiSeq 4000. To build TCR beta libraries, CDR3 regions were amplified by Arm-PCR using iRepertoire HTBI primers. Clones were called with MiXCR by TCRdb after fastp trimmed the public reads at Q25, and only in-frame beta chains were retained. Entries that share a CDR3 protein sequence are merged under the most common genes and DNA. This sample holds 300,000 to 400,000 distinct CDR3 sequences; roughly a sixth were observed only once. Of the sample, 22% is held by the ten largest clones.

Material: peripheral blood mononuclear cells (PBMCs), obtained at new diagnosis, from a patient treated with antithyroid drugs. The receptors originated from a female donor with Graves disease.

In regard to this clonotype: It is likely a read error: a sequence one base away is far more abundant. The chain combines TRBV2 with TRBJ2-3, with 9 bases aligning to TRBD2. The DNA end favors TRBJ2-7, so the J call may be wrong. The CDR3 loop spans 15 amino acids. In germline, CDR1 is SNHLY, CDR2 FYNNEI. CDR3: CASSEGGRAMDEQYF. Here the CDR3 DNA reads TGTGCCAGCAGTGAGGGCGGGAGGGCCATGGATGAGCAGTACTTC.

This clonotype was detected only a few times. The chain carries TRBV25-1 and TRBJ1-1; D remains unclear. Germline V CDR1 and CDR2: MGHDK, SYGVNS. Trimming pared 4 bases from V and 4 bases from J, leaving 13 bases between. The CDR3 contains 14 residues. CDR3 sequence reads: CASSGDGWGTEAFF. The CDR3 bases are TGTGCCAGCAGTGGAGACGGATGGGGCACTGAAGCTTTCTTT.

On this clonotype: This sequence is one base from a far larger clone and is likely a read error. J is TRBJ2-7 and V is TRBV12-3 or TRBV12-4; maybe TRBD2 (5 bases). CDR3 length: 13 residues. Trimming took off 3 bases at V and 7 bases at J, with 13 bases between the two ends. The CDR3 protein is CASSLGPSMEQYF. CDR3 sequence (DNA): TGTGCCAGCAGTTTGGGCCCTAGCATGGAGCAGTACTTC.

This clonotype was recorded at least ten times. The genes are TRBV28 and TRBJ1-1; possible D gene TRBD1, 6 bases. The germline V gene has CDR1 MDHEN and CDR2 SYDVKM. This CDR3 is built from 14 residues. V lost 1 base and J lost 2, with 8 bases in between. CDR3 in amino acids: CASSLLGGNTEAFF. CDR3 bases: TGTGCCAGCAGTTTATTAGGGGGAAACACTGAAGCTTTCTTT.

Of note for this clonotype: One base away lies a much larger clone, so this may be a sequencing read error. Lacking the conserved final phenylalanine or tryptophan, this CDR3 likely reflects a read error. CDR3 nucleotides: TGTGCCAGCAGCCTACCTCAGGGGGCGAGCGGAGGCTACACCTCC. It encodes CASSLPQGASGGYTS. The rearrangement links TRBV12-3 or TRBV12-4 to TRBJ1-2; 8 nucleotides agree with TRBD1. The V segment lost 6 bases and the J segment 8 bases; nucleotides outside the gene matches: 14. This CDR3 contains 15 residues.

This clonotype appeared many times. The V and J genes are TRBV10-3 and TRBJ2-5; a weak D match, TRBD2 (6 bases). The V and J ends lost 6 bases and 2 bases respectively, with 16 bases between them. CDR3 length equals 15 residues. Looked up from germline, CDR1 is ENHRY and CDR2 is SYGVKD. CDR3 sequence reads: CAISPGGAGQETQYF. As DNA, the CDR3 is TGTGCCATCAGCCCCGGTGGCGCGGGGCAAGAGACCCAGTACTTC.

At least ten counts were recorded for this clonotype. The J gene is TRBJ1-5, the V gene TRBV6-1; D may be TRBD1 (6 bases). The CDR3 is 13 amino acids. Trimming shortened V by 6 bases and J by 6 bases, and 12 bases separated the two germline ends. Germline V gives CDR1 MNHNS, CDR2 SASEGT. CDR3 sequence: CASREQGSQPQHF. For the CDR3, the DNA is TGTGCCAGCAGAGAACAGGGAAGTCAGCCCCAGCATTTT.

This clonotype was seen ten or more times. The CDR3 bases are TGTGCCAGTACCCTAGCGGGGGTCAGCACAGATACGCAGTATTTT. This translates into CASTLAGVSTDTQYF. V and J are TRBV5-4 and TRBJ2-3; TRBD2 matches 10 bases. This CDR3 is built from 15 residues. Trimming removed 8 bases from V and 0 bases from J; junction bases left unmatched: 6. Germline V lookup: CDR1 SGHNT, CDR2 YYREEE (reference sequence).

This clonotype was counted many times. V is TRBV27 and J is TRBJ1-1; perhaps TRBD1 as D (5 bases). The CDR3 contains 15 residues. Germline V gene sequence: CDR1 MNHEY, CDR2 SMNVEV (reference sequence). Deletions cut 2 bases from V and 4 bases from J, with 14 bases between. CDR3 nucleotide sequence: TGTGCCAGCAGTTTAATCGGGGCAGGTGCCACTGAAGCTTTCTTT. As protein: CASSLIGAGATEAFF.

A few counts support this clonotype. The chain combines TRBV29-1 with TRBJ2-3; D gene ambiguous. Germline lookup yields CDR1 SQVTM and CDR2 ANQGSEA. V was shortened by 6 bases and J by 1 base, with 8 bases between the two germline ends. The length of the CDR3 is 12 residues. The CDR3 loop is CSVTPRTDTQYF. As DNA, the CDR3 is TGCAGCGTCACCCCTCGCACAGATACGCAGTATTTT.

This clonotype occurred many times. The rearrangement joins TRBV3-1 to TRBJ1-1; D is perhaps TRBD1 (5 bases). V was shortened by 2 bases and J by 9 bases, with 10 bases between the two germline ends. Germline assignment: CDR1 LGHDT and CDR2 YNNKEL (reference sequence). This CDR3 contains 12 residues. CDR3 loop: CASSQSRGKAFF. Written as DNA, the CDR3 is TGTGCCAGCAGCCAATCGAGGGGTAAAGCTTTCTTT.

The chain combines TRBV10-3 with TRBJ1-2, with unresolved D. The CDR3 consists of 15 residues. Trimming removed 2 bases at V and 5 bases at J, with 15 bases between. CDR1 and CDR2 from the germline V gene are ENHRY and SYGVKD. This CDR3 reads CAISEPYSGAYGYTF. The CDR3 DNA follows: TGTGCCATCAGTGAGCCGTATTCAGGTGCTTATGGCTACACCTTC.